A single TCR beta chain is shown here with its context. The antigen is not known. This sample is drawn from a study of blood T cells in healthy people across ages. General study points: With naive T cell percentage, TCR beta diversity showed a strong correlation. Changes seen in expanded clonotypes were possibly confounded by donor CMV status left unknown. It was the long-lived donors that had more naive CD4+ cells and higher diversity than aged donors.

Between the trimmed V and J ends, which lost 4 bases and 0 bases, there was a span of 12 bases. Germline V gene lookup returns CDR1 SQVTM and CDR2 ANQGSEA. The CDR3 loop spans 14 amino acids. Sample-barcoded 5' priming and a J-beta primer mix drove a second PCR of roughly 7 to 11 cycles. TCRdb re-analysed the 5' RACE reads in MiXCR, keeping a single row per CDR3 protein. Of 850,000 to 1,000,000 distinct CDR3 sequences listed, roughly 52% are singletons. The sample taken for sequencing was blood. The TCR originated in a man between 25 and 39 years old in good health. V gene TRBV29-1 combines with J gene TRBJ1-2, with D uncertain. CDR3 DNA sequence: TGCAGCGTTGGGGCCGGTTGGACTAACTATGGCTACACCTTC. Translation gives CSVGAGWTNYGYTF.